This TCR beta chain was recorded in a study of spatial heterogeneity in lung cancer. In the study overall: Alpha-chain sequences were consistently detected less often than beta-chain sequences. The study found that TCR transcript counts in tumor regions correlated strongly with a matched bulk RNA-seq T cell module score.

Time point here: sample taken at primary tumor resection. The cohort: over 65 early-stage, untreated non-small cell lung cancer patients. Whole RNA from tumor, nontumor lung or frozen PBMC was sequenced unsorted. To note about this clonotype: Its antigen remains unknown. This may arise from a read error, as a much more abundant clone is one base away.

J was trimmed by 3 bases and V by 6 bases; bases with no gene match: 7. CDR3 length: 14 residues. In germline, CDR1 is LGHDT, CDR2 YNNKEL (reference sequence). TCRdb reanalysed the 5' RACE reads using MiXCR and keeps one entry per CDR3 protein. The table has some 6,900 distinct CDR3 sequences, 12% seen once. Study-wide points: Tracking of tumor mutation counts was seen in expanded intratumoral alpha and beta TCR counts.

This sequence was found in a male donor with early-stage non-small cell lung cancer. The rearrangement uses TRBV3-1 and TRBJ2-5, with TRBD1 matching over 7 bases. The sample here was lung tumor tissue, taken at surgery. The CDR3 reads CASRDDRDKETQYF. The CDR3 DNA follows: TGTGCCAGCAGAGACGACAGGGACAAAGAGACCCAGTACTTC.